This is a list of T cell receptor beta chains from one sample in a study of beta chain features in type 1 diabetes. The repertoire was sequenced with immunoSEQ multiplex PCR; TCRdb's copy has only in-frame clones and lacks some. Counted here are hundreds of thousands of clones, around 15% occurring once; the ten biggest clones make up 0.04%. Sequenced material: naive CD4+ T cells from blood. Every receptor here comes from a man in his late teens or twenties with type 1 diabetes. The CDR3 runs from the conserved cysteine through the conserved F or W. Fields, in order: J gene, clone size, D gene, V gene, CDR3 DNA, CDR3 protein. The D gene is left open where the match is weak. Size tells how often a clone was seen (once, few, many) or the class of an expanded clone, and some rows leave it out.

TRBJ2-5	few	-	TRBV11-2	TGTGCCTCAGCCTGGGGAGAGACCCAGTACTTC	CASAWGETQYF
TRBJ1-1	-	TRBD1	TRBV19	TGTGCCAGTTCCCGGGACAGGGGCAAAGCGTCTGAAGCTTTCTTT	CASSRDRGKASEAFF
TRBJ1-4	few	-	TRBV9	TGTGCCAGCAGCGGCCCCGGGGGGGCGGGTGAAAAACTGTTTTTT	CASSGPGGAGEKLFF
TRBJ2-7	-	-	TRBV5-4	TGTGCCAGCAGCTTGGATGGCAGCAAATCCGTCTACGAGCAGTACTTC	CASSLDGSKSVYEQYF
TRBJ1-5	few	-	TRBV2	TGTGCCAGCAGTGAACAGGGGACCCAGCATTTT	CASSEQGTQHF
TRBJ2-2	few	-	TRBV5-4	TGTGCCAGCAGCTTGCCGAGGAAAAATTTCAACACCGGGGAGCTGTTTTTT	CASSLPRKNFNTGELFF
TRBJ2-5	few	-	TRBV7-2	TGTGCCAGCAGCCTCAATCCTACCCATCCGGGAGACTTC	CASSLNPTHPGDF
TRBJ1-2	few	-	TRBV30	TGTGCCTGGACGCGTGGGATTGGAGGCTACACCTTC	CAWTRGIGGYTF
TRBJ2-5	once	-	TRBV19	TGTGCCAGTAGTAGCCTGAACCAAGAGACCCAGTACTTC	CASSSLNQETQYF
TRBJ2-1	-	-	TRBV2	TGTGCCAGCACTCCCCAGGGCTACAATGAGCAGTTCTTC	CASTPQGYNEQFF
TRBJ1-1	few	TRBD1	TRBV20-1	TGCGCGGGACAGGGGGACACTGAAGCTTTCTTT	CAGQGDTEAFF
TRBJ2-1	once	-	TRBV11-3	TGTGCCAGCAGCTTAGAATACTCTTCGGTCTCCTACAATGAGCAGTTCTTC	CASSLEYSSVSYNEQFF
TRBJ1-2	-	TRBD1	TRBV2	TGTGCCAGCAGAGCCACAGGGGCTAACTATGGCTACACCTTC	CASRATGANYGYTF
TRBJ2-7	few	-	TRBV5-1	TGCGCCAGCAGCTTGGCTCGTACCCTGCCCCGGCAGTACTTC	CASSLARTLPRQYF
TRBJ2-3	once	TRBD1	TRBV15	TGTGCCACCAGCAGAGACCCAGGGGGTGCAGATACGCAGTATTTT	CATSRDPGGADTQYF
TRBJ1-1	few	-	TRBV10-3	TGTGCCATCCTACAGGGATCCGAAGCTTTCTTT	CAILQGSEAFF
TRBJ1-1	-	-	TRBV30	TGTGCCTGGAGTTCGGATTCATATACCACTGAAGCTTTCTTT	CAWSSDSYTTEAFF
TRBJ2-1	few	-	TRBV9	TGTGCCAGCAGCCCTCGGTTAGGAGATGAGCAGTTCTTC	CASSPRLGDEQFF
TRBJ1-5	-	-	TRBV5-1	TGCGCCAGCAGCTTGGGGGTAAATGGCAATCAGCCCCAGCATTTT	CASSLGVNGNQPQHF
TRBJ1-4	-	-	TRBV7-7	TGTGCTAGCAGGAACCGGGTCACAAAACTGTTTTTT	CASRNRVTKLFF
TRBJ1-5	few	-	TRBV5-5	TGTGCCAGCAGCTCGAGGGGAGGCAATCAGCCCCAGCATTTT	CASSSRGGNQPQHF
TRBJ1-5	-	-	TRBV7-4	TGTGCCAGCAGCTTACTTCTGCTGGGTCAGGATAGCAATCAGCCCCAGCATTTT	CASSLLLLGQDSNQPQHF
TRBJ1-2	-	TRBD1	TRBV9	TGTGCCAGCAGCGCAGCCAGAGGGGGGACAGGGAGAGATGGCTACACCTTC	CASSAARGGTGRDGYTF
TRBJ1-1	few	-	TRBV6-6	TGTGCCAGCAGTTACACCCAAATGAACACTGAAGCTTTCTTT	CASSYTQMNTEAFF
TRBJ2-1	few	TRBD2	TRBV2	TGTGCCAGCAGCCTTCGGACTAGCGGGCTTAATGAGCAGTTCTTC	CASSLRTSGLNEQFF
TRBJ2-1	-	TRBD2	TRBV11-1	TGTGCCAGCAGCCCCTTAGCGGGAGGGGAGCAGTTCTTC	CASSPLAGGEQFF
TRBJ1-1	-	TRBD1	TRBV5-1	TGCGCCAGCAGCCTGCCATTAGGACAGGGTCAGTTTCATGAAGCTTTCTTT	CASSLPLGQGQFHEAFF
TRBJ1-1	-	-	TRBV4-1	TGCGCCAGCAGCCAAGGAAACGACCCGGGGGCGGTCACTGAAGCTTTCTTT	CASSQGNDPGAVTEAFF
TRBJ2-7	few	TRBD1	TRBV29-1	TGCAGCGTTTCGACAGGGGGGCTCTACGAGCAGTACTTC	CSVSTGGLYEQYF
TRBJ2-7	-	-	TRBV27	TGTGCCAGCAGTCCTAACAAGGCGCAGTACTTC	CASSPNKAQYF
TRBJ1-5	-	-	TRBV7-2	TGTGCCAGCAGCTTAGGCGCAGGGTCCAGCCAGCCCCAGCATTTT	CASSLGAGSSQPQHF
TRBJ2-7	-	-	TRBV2	TGTGCCAGCAGTGAAGCCCAGGGAAATTTCTACGAGCAGTACTTC	CASSEAQGNFYEQYF
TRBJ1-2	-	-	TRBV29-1	TGCAGCGTGGAACCTTTCGCTAACTATGGCTACACCTTC	CSVEPFANYGYTF
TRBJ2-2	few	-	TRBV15	TGTGCCACCAGCAGAGCAGATCACAACACCGGGGAGCTGTTTTTT	CATSRADHNTGELFF
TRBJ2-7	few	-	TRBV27	TGTGCCAGCGGCCGGGACGGAACCTACGAGCAGTACTTC	CASGRDGTYEQYF
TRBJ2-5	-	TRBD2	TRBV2	TGTGCCAGCAGTGAGTGGGACTACGTTAAGACCCAGTACTTC	CASSEWDYVKTQYF
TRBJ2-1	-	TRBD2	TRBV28	TGTGCCAGCAGGGGAACTAGCGGGACCAAAATCTCCTACAATGAGCAGTTCTTC	CASRGTSGTKISYNEQFF
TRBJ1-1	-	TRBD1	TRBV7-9	TGTGCCAGCAGCTTCACGACAGGGGGAGGAACTGAAGCTTTCTTT	CASSFTTGGGTEAFF
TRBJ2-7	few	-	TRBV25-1	TGTGCCAGCAGTGAACCCGCGGCAGGAGGAGAGCAGTACTTC	CASSEPAAGGEQYF
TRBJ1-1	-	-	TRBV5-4	TGTGCCAGCAGCCTGGGAGGACATATGAACACTGAAGCTTTCTTT	CASSLGGHMNTEAFF
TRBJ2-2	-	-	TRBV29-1	TGCAGCGCAACCGGGACTTCCAACACCGGGGAGCTGTTTTTT	CSATGTSNTGELFF
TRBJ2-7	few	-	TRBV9	TGTGCCAGCAGCCCGCGACCCGGGTCCAACTACGAGCAGTACTTC	CASSPRPGSNYEQYF
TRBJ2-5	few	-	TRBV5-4	TGTGCCAGCAGCCTCAACTGGGGACAAGAGACCCAGTACTTC	CASSLNWGQETQYF
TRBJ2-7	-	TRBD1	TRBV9	TGTGCCAGCAGCGTAGAACCGGGACAGGGATTCTACGAGCAGTACTTC	CASSVEPGQGFYEQYF
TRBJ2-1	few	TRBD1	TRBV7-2	TGTGCCAGCAGCTTAGCCGGGACAGCTTCCTACAATGAGCAGTTCTTC	CASSLAGTASYNEQFF
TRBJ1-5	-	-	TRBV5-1	TGCGCCAGCAGCTTTTATCCAGCGAGCAATCAGCCCCAGCATTTT	CASSFYPASNQPQHF
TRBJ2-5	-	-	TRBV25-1	TGTGCCAGCAGTGAGGTCACGGCGCGTGAGACCCAGTACTTC	CASSEVTARETQYF